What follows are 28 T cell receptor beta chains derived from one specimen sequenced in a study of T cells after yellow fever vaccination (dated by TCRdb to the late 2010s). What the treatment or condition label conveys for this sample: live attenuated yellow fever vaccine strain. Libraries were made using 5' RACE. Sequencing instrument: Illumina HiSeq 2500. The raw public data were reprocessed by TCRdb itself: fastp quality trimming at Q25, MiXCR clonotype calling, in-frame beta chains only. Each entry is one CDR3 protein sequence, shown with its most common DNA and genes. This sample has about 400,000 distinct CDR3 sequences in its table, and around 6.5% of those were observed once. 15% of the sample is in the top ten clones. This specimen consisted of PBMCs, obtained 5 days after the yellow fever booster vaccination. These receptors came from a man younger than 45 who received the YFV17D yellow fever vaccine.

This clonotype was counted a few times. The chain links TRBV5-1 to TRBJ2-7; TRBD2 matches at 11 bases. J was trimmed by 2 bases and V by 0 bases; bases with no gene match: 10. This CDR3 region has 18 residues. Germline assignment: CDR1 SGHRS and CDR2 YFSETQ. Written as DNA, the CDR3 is TGCGCCAGCAGCTTGGGACTAGCGGGGCAAAACGGGCCCTACGAGCAGTACTTC. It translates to CASSLGLAGQNGPYEQYF.

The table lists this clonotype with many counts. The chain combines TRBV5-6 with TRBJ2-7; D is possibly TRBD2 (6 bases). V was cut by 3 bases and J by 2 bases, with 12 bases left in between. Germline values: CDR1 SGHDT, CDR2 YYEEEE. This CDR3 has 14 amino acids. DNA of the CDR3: TGTGCCAGCAGCTCCTCTGGCGGGACCTACGAGCAGTACTTC. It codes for CASSSSGGTYEQYF.

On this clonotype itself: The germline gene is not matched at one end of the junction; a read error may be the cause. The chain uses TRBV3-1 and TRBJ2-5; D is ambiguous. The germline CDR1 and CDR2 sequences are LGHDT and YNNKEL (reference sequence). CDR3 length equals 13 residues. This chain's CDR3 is CASSPESQGTQYF. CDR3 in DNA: TGTGCCAGCAGCCCCGAGTCCCAAGGGACCCAGTACTTC.

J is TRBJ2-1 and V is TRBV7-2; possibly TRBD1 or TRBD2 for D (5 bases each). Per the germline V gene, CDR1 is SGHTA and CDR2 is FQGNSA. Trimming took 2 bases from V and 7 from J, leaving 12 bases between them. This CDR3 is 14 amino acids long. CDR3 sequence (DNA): TGTGCCAGCAGCTTAAACCGGGGCATAAATGAGCAGTTCTTC. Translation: CASSLNRGINEQFF.

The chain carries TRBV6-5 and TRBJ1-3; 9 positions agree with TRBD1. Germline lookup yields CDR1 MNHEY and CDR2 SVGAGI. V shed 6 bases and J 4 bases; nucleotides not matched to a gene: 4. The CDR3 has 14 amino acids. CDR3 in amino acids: CASRPGQGGNTIYF. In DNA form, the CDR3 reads TGTGCCAGCAGACCGGGACAGGGAGGAAACACCATATATTTT.

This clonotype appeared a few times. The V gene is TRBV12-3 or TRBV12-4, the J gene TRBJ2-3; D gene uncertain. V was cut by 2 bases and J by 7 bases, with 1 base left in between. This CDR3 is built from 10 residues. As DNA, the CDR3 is TGTGCCAGCAGTTTACATACGCAGTATTTT. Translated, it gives CASSLHTQYF.

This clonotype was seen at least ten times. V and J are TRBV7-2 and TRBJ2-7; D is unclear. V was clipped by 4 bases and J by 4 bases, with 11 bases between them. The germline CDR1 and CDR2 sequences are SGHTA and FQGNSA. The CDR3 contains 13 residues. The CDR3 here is CASSSPEGYEQYF. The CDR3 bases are TGTGCCAGCAGCTCTCCCGAAGGGTACGAGCAGTACTTC. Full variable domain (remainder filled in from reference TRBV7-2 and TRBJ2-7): GAGVSQSPSNKVTEKGKDVELRCDPISGHTALYWYRQSLGQGLEFLIYFQGNSAPDKSGLPSDRFSAERTGGSVSTLTIQRTQQEDSAVYLCASSSPEGYEQYFGPGTRLTVT.

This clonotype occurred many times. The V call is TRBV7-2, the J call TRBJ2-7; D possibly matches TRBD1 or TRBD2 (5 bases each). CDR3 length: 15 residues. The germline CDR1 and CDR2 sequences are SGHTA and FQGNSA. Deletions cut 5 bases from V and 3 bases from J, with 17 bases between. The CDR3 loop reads CASSPSGTSYYEQYF. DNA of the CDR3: TGTGCCAGCAGCCCATCCGGGACGTCTTACTACGAGCAGTACTTC.

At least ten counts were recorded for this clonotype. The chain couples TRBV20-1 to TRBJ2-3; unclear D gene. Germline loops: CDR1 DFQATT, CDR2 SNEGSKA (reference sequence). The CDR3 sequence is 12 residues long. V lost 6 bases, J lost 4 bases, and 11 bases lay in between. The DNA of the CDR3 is TGCAGTGCCGCCTTAGTTTCAGATACGCAGTATTTT. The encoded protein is CSAALVSDTQYF.

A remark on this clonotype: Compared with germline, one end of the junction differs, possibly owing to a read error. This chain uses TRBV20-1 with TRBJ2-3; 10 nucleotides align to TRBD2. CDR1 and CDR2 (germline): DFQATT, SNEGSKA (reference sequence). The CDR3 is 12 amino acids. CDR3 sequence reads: CSTSGTTDTQYF. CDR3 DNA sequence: TGCAGTACTAGCGGGACCACAGATACGCAGTATTTT.

The chain's CDR3 is CASSTGTSNNEQYF. The CDR3 DNA reads TGCGCCAGCAGCACCGGGACAAGTAACAACGAGCAGTACTTC. The J gene is TRBJ2-7, the V gene TRBV5-1; D is perhaps TRBD1 (6 bases). The germline gives CDR1 SGHRS, CDR2 YFSETQ. The V gene lost 4 bases and the J gene lost 5 bases, with 16 bases spanning the gap. The CDR3 extends over 14 amino acids.

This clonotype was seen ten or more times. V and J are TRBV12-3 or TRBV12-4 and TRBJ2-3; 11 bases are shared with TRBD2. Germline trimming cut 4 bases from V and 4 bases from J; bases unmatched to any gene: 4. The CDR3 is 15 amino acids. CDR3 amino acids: CASSSGLAGADTQYF. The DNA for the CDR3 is TGTGCCAGCAGTTCCGGACTAGCGGGCGCAGATACGCAGTATTTT.

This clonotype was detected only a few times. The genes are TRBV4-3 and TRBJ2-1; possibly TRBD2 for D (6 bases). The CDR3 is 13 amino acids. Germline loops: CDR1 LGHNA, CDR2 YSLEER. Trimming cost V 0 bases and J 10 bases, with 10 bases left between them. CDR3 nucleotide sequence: TGCGCCAGCAGCCAAGAAGGAGGGGACGAGCAGTTCTTC. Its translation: CASSQEGGDEQFF.

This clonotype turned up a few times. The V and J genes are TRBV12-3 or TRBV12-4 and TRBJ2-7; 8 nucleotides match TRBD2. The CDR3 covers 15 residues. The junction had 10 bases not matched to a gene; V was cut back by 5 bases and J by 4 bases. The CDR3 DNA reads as TGTGCCAGCAGTGAACCCGGCGGGAGGCGATACGAGCAGTACTTC. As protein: CASSEPGGRRYEQYF.

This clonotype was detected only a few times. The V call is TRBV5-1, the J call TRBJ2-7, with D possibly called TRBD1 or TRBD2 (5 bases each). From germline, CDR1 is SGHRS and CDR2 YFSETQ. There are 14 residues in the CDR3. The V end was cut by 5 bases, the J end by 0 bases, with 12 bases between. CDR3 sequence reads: CASRRGESSYEQYF. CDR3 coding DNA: TGCGCCAGCAGGCGAGGGGAAAGCTCCTACGAGCAGTACTTC.

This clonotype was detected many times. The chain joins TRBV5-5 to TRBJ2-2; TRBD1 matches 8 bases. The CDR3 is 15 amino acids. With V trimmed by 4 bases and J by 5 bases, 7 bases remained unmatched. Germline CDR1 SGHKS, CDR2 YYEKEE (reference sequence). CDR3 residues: CASSDQGAQTGELFF. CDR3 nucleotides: TGTGCCAGCAGCGACCAGGGGGCGCAGACCGGGGAGCTGTTTTTT. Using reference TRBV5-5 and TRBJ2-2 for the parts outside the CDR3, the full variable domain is DAGVTQSPTHLIKTRGQQVTLRCSPISGHKSVSWYQQVLGQGPQFIFQYYEKEERGRGNFPDRFSARQFPNYSSELNVNALLLGDSALYLCASSDQGAQTGELFFGEGSRLTVL.

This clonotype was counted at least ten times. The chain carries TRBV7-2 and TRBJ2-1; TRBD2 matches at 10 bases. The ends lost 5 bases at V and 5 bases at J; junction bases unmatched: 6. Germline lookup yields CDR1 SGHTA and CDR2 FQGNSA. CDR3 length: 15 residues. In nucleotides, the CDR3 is TGTGCCAGCAGCCACAGCGGGAGGGGTCACAATGAGCAGTTCTTC. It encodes CASSHSGRGHNEQFF.

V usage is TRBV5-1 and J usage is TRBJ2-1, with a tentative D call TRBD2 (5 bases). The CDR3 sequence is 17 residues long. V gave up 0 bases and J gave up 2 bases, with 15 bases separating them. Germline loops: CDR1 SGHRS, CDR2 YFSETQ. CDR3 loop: CASSLAFGQRTYNEQFF. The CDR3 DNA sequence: TGCGCCAGCAGCTTGGCGTTCGGGCAGCGGACCTACAATGAGCAGTTCTTC.

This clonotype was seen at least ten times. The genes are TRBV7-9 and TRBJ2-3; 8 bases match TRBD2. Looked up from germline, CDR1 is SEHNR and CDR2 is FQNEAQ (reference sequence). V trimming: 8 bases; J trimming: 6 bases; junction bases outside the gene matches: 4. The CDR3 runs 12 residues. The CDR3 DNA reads TGTGCCAGCCACACGGGGGGGGATACGCAGTATTTT. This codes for CASHTGGDTQYF.

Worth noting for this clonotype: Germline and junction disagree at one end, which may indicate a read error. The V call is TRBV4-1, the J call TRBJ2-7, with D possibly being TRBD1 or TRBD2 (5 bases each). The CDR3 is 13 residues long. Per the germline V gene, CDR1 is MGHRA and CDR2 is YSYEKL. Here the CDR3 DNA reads TGTGCCAGGAGCCCGGGGCCCTCCTACGAGCAGTACTTC. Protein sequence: CARSPGPSYEQYF.

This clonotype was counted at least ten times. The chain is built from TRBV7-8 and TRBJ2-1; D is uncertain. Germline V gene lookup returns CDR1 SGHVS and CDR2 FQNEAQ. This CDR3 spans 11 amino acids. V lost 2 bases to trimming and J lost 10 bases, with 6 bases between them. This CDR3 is CASSLPREQFF. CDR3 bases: TGTGCCAGCAGCTTACCGAGGGAGCAGTTCTTC.

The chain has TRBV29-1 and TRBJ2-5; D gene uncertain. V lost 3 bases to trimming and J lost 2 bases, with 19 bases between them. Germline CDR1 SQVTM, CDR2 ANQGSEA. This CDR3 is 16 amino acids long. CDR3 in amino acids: CSVDSNSLNGQETQYF. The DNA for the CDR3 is TGCAGCGTTGACAGCAATTCCTTGAATGGACAAGAGACCCAGTACTTC.

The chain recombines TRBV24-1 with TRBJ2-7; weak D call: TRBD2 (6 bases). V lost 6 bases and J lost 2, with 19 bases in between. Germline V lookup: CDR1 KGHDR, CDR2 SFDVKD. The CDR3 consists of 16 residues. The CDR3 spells CATSNSGGGFPYEQYF. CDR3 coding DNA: TGTGCCACCAGTAATAGCGGAGGTGGATTCCCCTACGAGCAGTACTTC.

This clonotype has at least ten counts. CDR3 bases: TGTGCCATCAGACCGGGACAGGGTTCGTTGACGGGGGTAACCGGGGAGCTGTTTTTT. Amino acids: CAIRPGQGSLTGVTGELFF. The chain joins TRBV10-3 to TRBJ2-2; TRBD1 matches 9 bases. This CDR3 is built from 19 residues. V was clipped by 6 bases and J by 5 bases; unmatched bases: 19. Looked up from germline, CDR1 is ENHRY and CDR2 is SYGVKD.

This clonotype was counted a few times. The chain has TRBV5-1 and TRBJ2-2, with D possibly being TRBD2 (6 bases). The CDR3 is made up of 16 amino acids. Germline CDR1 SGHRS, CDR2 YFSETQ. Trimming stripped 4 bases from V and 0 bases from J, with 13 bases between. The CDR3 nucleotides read TGCGCCAGCAGCGGTCGTTGGGGGGCGAACACCGGGGAGCTGTTTTTT. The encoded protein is CASSGRWGANTGELFF.

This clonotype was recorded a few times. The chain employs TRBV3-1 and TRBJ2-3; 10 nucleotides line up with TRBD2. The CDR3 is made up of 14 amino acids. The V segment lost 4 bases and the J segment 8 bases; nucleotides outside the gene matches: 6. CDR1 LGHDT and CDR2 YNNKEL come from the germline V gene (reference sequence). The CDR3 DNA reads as TGTGCCAGCAGCCTTGGGACTAGCGTTGGTACGCAGTATTTT. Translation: CASSLGTSVGTQYF.

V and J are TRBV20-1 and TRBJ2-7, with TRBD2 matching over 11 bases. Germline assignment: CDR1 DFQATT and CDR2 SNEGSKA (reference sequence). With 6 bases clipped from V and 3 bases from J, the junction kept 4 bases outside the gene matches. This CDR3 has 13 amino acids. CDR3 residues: CSAKTSGSYEQYF. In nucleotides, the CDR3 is TGCAGTGCGAAAACTAGCGGGAGCTACGAGCAGTACTTC.

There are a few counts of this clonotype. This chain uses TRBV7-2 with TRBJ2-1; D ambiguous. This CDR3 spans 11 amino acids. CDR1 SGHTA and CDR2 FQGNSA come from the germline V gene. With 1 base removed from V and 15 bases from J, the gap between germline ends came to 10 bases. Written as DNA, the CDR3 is TGTGCCAGCAGCTTAGAACCCCCTGGGTTCTTC. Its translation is CASSLEPPGFF.